This T cell receptor beta chain is drawn from a study of vaccination and CD4 T cells after COVID-19. At the level of the study: The authors exposed cells to overlapping spike peptides derived from SARS-CoV-2, HCoV-NL63, HCoV-OC43 and HCoV-229E.

Indicated treatment: approximately nine-day PBMC culture with coronavirus spike peptide pools or control peptides (ViraFEST assay). The dates of positive PCR tests extended from March through December 2020 and came before the US Alpha, Beta and Delta variants. Sequencing of cultured CD4+ T cell DNA used the Oncomine TCR Beta short-read assay. TCRdb processed the PCR reads anew with MiXCR; each CDR3 protein has one entry. The sample holds 9,000 to 13,000 distinct CDR3 sequences, under 60% seen once. Note on this clonotype: Its target is unknown.

Source material: CD4+ T cells from blood, cultured in vitro. The TCR comes from a human donor who had recovered from COVID-19.

The CDR3 reads CASSARKTGELFF. As DNA, the CDR3 is TGTGCCAGCAGCGCGCGGAAGACCGGGGAGCTGTTTTTT. V and J are TRBV7-2 and TRBJ2-2; D not resolved. There are 13 residues in the CDR3. The V end lost 5 bases, the J end lost 5 bases, and 9 bases lay between the germline ends. The germline CDR1 and CDR2 sequences are SGHTA and FQGNSA.